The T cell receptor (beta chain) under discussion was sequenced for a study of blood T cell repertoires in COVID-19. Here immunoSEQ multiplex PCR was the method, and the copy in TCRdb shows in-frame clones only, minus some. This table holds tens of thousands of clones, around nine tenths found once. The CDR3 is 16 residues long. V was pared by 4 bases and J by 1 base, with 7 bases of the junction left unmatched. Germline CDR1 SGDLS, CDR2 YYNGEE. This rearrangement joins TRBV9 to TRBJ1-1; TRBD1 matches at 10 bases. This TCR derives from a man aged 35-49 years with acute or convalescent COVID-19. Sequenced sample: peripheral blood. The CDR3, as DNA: TGTGCCAGCAGCCCCCCGGGACAGGGGAAGAACACTGAAGCTTTCTTT. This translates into CASSPPGQGKNTEAFF.